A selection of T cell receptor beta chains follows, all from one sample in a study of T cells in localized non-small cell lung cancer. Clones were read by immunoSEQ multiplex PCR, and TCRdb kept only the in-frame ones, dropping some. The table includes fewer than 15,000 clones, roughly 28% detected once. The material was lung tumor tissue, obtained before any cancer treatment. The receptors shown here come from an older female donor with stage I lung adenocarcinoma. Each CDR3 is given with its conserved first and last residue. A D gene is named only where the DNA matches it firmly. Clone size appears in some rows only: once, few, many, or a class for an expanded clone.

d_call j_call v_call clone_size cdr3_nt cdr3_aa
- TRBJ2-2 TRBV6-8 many TGTGCCAGCAGTCGGACTACCGGGGAGCTGTTTTTT CASSRTTGELFF
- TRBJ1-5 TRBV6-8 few TGTGCCAGCAGTGTGAAGGTTAATCAGCCCCAGCATTTT CASSVKVNQPQHF
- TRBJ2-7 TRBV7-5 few TGTGCCAGCAGCTTGGGTCGGACAGGGGGTTACGAGCAGTACTTC CASSLGRTGGYEQYF
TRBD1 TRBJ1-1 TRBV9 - TGTGCCAGCTCCCGACAGGGTGGCACTGAAGCTTTCTTT CASSRQGGTEAFF
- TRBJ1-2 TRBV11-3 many TGTGCCAGCAGCTTAACGGGGCAGGGCTATGGCTACACCTTC CASSLTGQGYGYTF
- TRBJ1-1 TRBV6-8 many TGTGCCAGCAGTTACGTTGGGGGAACTGAAGCTTTCTTT CASSYVGGTEAFF
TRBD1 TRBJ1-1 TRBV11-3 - TGTGCCAGCAGCTTAGTAGCAGGGGGGAACACTGAAGCTTTCTTT CASSLVAGGNTEAFF
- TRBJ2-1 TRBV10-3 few TGTGCCATCAGTGAGTCGACGGTAGAGCTGGTGGAGCAGTTCTTC CAISESTVELVEQFF
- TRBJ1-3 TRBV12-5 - TGTGCTAGTGGTTCCCCGGGAGGGAGCTCTGGAAACACCATATATTTT CASGSPGGSSGNTIYF
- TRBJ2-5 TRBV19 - TGTGCCAGTAGTGGCCGGAACAAAGAGACCCAGTACTTC CASSGRNKETQYF
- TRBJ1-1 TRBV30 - TGTGCCTGGATGAGGACAGACTCGAACACTGAAGCTTTCTTT CAWMRTDSNTEAFF
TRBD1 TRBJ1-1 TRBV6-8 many TGTGCCAGCAGTTCCACAGGGGCCCCCCTGAAAGCTTTCTTT CASSSTGAPLKAFF
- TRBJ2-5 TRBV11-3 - TGTGCCAGCAGCTTAGAGCTAAATCAAGAGACCCAGTACTTC CASSLELNQETQYF
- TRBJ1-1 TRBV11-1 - TGTACCAGCAGCTTGAGAGGGTTAGGGACTGAAGCTTTCTTT CTSSLRGLGTEAFF
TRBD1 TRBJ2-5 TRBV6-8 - TGTGCCAGCAGTTTCCGGGACAGGGGAAAAGAAGAGACCCAGTACTTC CASSFRDRGKEETQYF
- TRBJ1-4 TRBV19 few TGTGCCAGTAGTATAATGGGGAGCGGATCCGGTGAAAAACTGTTTTTT CASSIMGSGSGEKLFF
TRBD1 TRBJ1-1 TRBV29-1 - TGCAGCTCCTCCGGGACAGGCGGTAACACTGAAGCTTTCTTT CSSSGTGGNTEAFF
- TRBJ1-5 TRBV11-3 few TGTGCCAGCAGCTTGTTAGCCATTAGCAATCAGCCCCAGCATTTT CASSLLAISNQPQHF
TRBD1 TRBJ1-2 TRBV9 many TGTGCCAGCAGCGTAGGGGGACAGTCTAACTATGGCTACACCTTC CASSVGGQSNYGYTF
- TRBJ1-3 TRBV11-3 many TGTGCCAGCAGTAGGTTGGGAGGGCACGGAAACACCATATATTTT CASSRLGGHGNTIYF
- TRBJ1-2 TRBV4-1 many TGCGCCAGCAGCCAAGAAGGAGGACGCTATGGCTACACCTTC CASSQEGGRYGYTF
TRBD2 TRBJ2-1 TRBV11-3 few TGTGCCAGCAGCTTACGGGGGGGTTTTAATGAGCAGTTCTTC CASSLRGGFNEQFF
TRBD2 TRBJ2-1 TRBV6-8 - TGTGCCAGCAGTGAGGGCCTGGGGGGGGTGAAGCAGTTCTTC CASSEGLGGVKQFF
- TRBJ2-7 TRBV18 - TGTGCCAGCTCATCAGACATCTCCTACGAGCAGTACTTC CASSSDISYEQYF
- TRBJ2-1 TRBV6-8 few TGTGCCAGCAATATTTTCTACAATGAGCAGTTCTTC CASNIFYNEQFF
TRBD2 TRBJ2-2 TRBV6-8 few TGTGCCAGCAGCCTCCGACTAGCGGGAGCCGGGGAGCTGTTTTTT CASSLRLAGAGELFF
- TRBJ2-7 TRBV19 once TGTGCCAGTAGTATAGATCGGAACAGTCCCTCCTACGAGCAGTACTTC CASSIDRNSPSYEQYF
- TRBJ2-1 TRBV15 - TGTGCCACCAGCAGAGATCAGGGGGCGGGAGGGGGTTTTGAGCAGTTCTTC CATSRDQGAGGGFEQFF
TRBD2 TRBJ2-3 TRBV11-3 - TGTGCCAGCAGCCCGACTAGCGGGAAGGCAGATACGCAGTATTTT CASSPTSGKADTQYF
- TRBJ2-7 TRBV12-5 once TGTGCTAGTGGTTTGGGGGCCGAGCAGTACTTC CASGLGAEQYF
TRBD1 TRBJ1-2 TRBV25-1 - TGTGCCAGGAGGACAGGGACTAACTATGGCTACACCTTC CARRTGTNYGYTF
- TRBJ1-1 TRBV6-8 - TGTGCCAGCAGTACGGGGGGGTGGAACACTGAAGCTTTCTTT CASSTGGWNTEAFF
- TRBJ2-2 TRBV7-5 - TGTGCCAGCAGCCCAACAGGGCCCTGGACCGGGGAGCTGTTTTTT CASSPTGPWTGELFF
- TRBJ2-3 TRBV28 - TGTGCCAGCAGTGGACAACATAGGGATACGCAGTATTTT CASSGQHRDTQYF
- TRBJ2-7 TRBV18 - TGTGCCAGCACCCGGGGAGGCATAGCCTACGAGCAGTACTTC CASTRGGIAYEQYF
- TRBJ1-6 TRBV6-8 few TGTGCCAGCAGTCGGGATCCTAATTCACCCCTCCACTTT CASSRDPNSPLHF
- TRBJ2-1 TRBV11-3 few TGTGCCAGCAGCTCCCAGAGACTCTATAACAATGAGCAGTTCTTC CASSSQRLYNNEQFF
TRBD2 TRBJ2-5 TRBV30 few TGTGCCTGGAGTGGGCTAGCGGGATTTGAGACCCAGTACTTC CAWSGLAGFETQYF
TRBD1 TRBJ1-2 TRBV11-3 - TGTGCCAGCAGCCCTAGCCGCGGACAGGGGGGTAGTACCTTC CASSPSRGQGGSTF
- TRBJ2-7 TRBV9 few TGTGCCAGCAGCGACCCACTGCGGGCAGGTATCGACGAGCAGTACTTC CASSDPLRAGIDEQYF
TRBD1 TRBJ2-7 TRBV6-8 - TGTGCCAGCAGTTCCGGGACAGGGGGCGCTTATAACGAGCAGTACTTC CASSSGTGGAYNEQYF
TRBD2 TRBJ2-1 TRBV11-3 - TGTGCCAGCAGTCTAGCGGGGACCTCCTACAATGAGCAGTTCTTC CASSLAGTSYNEQFF
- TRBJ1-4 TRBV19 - TGTGCCAGTATGGACAGTATAAATGAAAAACTGTTTTTT CASMDSINEKLFF
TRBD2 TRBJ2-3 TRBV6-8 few TGTGCCAGCAGCCCGACTAGCGCCCGCACAGATACGCAGTATTTT CASSPTSARTDTQYF
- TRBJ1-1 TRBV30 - TGTGCCTGGAGAAGAGGGAAGGTGAACACTGAAGCTTTCTTT CAWRRGKVNTEAFF